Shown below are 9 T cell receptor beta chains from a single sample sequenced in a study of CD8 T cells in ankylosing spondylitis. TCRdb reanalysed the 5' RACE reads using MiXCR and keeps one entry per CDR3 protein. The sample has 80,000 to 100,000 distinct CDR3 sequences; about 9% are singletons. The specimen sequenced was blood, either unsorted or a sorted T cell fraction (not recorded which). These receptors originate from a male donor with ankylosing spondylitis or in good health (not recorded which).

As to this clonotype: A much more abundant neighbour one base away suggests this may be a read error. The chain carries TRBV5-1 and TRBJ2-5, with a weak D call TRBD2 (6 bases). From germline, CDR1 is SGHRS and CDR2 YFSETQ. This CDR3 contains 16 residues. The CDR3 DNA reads TGCACCAGCAGCTTGGGGTCTACGGGAGATGGAGAGACCCAGTACTTC. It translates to CTSSLGSTGDGETQYF.

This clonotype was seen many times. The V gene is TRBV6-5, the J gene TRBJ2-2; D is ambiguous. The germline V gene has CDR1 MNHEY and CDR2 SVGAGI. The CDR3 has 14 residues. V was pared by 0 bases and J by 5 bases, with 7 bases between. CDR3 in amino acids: CASSYSLGTGELFF. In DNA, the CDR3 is TGTGCCAGCAGTTACTCGCTGGGAACCGGGGAGCTGTTTTTT.

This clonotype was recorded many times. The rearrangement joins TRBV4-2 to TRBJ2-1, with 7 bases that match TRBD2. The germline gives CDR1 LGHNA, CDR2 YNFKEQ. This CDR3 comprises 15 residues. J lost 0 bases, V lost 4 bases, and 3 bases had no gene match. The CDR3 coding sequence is TGTGCCAGCAGCCCGAGCGGGAACTCCTACAATGAGCAGTTCTTC. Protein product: CASSPSGNSYNEQFF.

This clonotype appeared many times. The CDR3 here is CASSFGTGVYGYTF. The DNA of the CDR3 is TGTGCCAGCAGCTTCGGGACAGGGGTCTATGGCTACACCTTC. The chain uses TRBV5-5 and TRBJ1-2, with 10 positions matching TRBD1. Germline V gene data show CDR1 as SGHKS and CDR2 as YYEKEE (reference sequence). V was clipped by 2 bases and J by 4 bases; unmatched bases: 2. The CDR3 has 14 amino acids. The variable domain in full, with the rest retrieved from reference TRBV5-5 and TRBJ1-2, is DAGVTQSPTHLIKTRGQQVTLRCSPISGHKSVSWYQQVLGQGPQFIFQYYEKEERGRGNFPDRFSARQFPNYSSELNVNALLLGDSALYLCASSFGTGVYGYTFGSGTRLTVV.

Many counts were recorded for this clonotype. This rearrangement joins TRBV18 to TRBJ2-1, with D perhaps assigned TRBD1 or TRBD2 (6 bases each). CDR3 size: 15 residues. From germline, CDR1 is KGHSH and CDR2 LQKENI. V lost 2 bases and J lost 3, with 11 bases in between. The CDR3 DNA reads TGTGCCAGCTCACCAGAGGGGGGTTACTACAATGAGCAGTTCTTC. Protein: CASSPEGGYYNEQFF.

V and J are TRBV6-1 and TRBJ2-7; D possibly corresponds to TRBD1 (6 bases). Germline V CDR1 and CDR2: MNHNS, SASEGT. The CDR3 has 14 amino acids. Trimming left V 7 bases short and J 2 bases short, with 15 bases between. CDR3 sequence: CASKLGRGTYEQYF. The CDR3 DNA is TGTGCCAGCAAGCTTGGCAGGGGCACCTACGAGCAGTACTTC.

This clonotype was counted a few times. CDR3 coding DNA: TGTGCCAGCAGTGCCCAGGGGGGGATTCCCGGGGAGCTGTTTTTT. Translation: CASSAQGGIPGELFF. The rearrangement uses TRBV6-1 and TRBJ2-2; D may correspond to TRBD1 or TRBD2 (7 bases each). In germline, CDR1 is MNHNS, CDR2 SASEGT. Deletions cut 4 bases from V and 6 bases from J, with 15 bases between. This CDR3 is built from 15 residues.

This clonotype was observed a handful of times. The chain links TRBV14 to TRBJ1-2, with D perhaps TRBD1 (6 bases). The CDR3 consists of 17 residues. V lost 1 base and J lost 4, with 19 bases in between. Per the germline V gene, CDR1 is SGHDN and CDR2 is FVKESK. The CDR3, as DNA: TGTGCCAGCAGCCAAGCAGCGGGGGGCCGAATCGCCTATGGCTACACCTTC. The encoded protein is CASSQAAGGRIAYGYTF.

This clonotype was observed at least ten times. In nucleotides, the CDR3 is TGCAGCGTTTCGACTAGCGGGGGGCCGGATACGCAGTATTTT. Its protein is CSVSTSGGPDTQYF. The genes are TRBV29-1 and TRBJ2-3; 13 bases are shared with TRBD2. Germline values: CDR1 SQVTM, CDR2 ANQGSEA. This CDR3 spans 14 amino acids. V trimming: 5 bases; J trimming: 6 bases; junction bases outside the gene matches: 5.